This TCR beta chain was found in a study of blood T cell repertoires in COVID-19. The overall study: Spain, Italy and the United States supplied samples that represented acute and convalescent COVID-19. The analysed material was cDNA or gDNA that came from T cells, B-cell-depleted T cells, or PBMCs.

Authors' data handling: Estimation of nucleated cell counts was performed using reference gene primer amplification. Only in-frame clones appear in the TCRdb table, and some are missing; sequencing was by immunoSEQ multiplex PCR. From that table come the V and J calls and clone size; the DNA was used to work out D and trimming. The table shows around 190,000 clones, with around nine tenths occurring only once. CDR3 size: 14 residues. V trimming: 4 bases; J trimming: 4 bases; junction bases outside the gene matches: 6. Germline V gene sequence: CDR1 SGHRS, CDR2 YFSETQ. V is TRBV5-1 and J is TRBJ1-1; the match to TRBD1 covers 8 bases. Input material: peripheral blood. The TCR originated in a man between 18 and 29 years old with active or convalescent COVID-19. CDR3 region: CASSETGAGTEAFF. Here the CDR3 DNA reads TGCGCCAGCAGCGAGACAGGGGCTGGCACTGAAGCTTTCTTT.